Each of the 20 T cell receptor beta chains below was sequenced from the same sample in a study of CXCR3-negative and CXCR3-positive naive CD8 T cells (dated by TCRdb to about 2019). The sequencer was a NextSeq 550. The Human TCR Profiling Kit (MiLaboratory) was used to make UMI-labeled 5' RACE TRB cDNA libraries. TCRdb reprocessed the reads and lists each CDR3 protein sequence as a single entry, with no DNA. The table of this sample itemizes 46,000 or so distinct CDR3 sequences. The ten biggest clones cover about 2.3% of the sample. Material for sequencing was naive CXCR3- CD8+ T cells from blood. What the cell subset or site label conveys for this sample: CD45RO-CCR7+CD27+CD95- naive CD8+ T cells lacking CXCR3 (TNR3-). These receptors were obtained from a human donor in good health. Some clones in this sample may be carry-over from other donors' samples.

The rearrangement uses TRBV28 and TRBJ1-1. Germline lookup yields CDR1 MDHEN and CDR2 SYDVKM. The CDR3 covers 14 residues. CDR3 protein: CASSFSLKFTEAFF.

The CDR3 region is CAFGHRGADTQYF. The rearrangement uses TRBV28 and TRBJ2-3; TCRdb picks TRBD1, but there is no DNA to check that call. Germline V lookup: CDR1 MDHEN, CDR2 SYDVKM. The CDR3 consists of 13 residues.

The CDR3 sequence: CASRSIGWNTEAFF. The genes are TRBV27 and TRBJ1-1. This CDR3 has 14 amino acids. The germline CDR1 and CDR2 sequences are MNHEY and SMNVEV (reference sequence).

V is TRBV29-1 and J is TRBJ2-3; TCRdb names TRBD1, which stays unverified in the absence of DNA. CDR1 SQVTM and CDR2 ANQGSEA come from the germline V gene. The CDR3 is made up of 13 amino acids. CDR3 sequence reads: CSVDQGTTDTQYF.

The gene calls are TRBV7-9 and TRBJ2-1; lacking DNA, the TRBD1 call made by TCRdb goes unchecked. The CDR3 loop spans 15 amino acids. Germline V gene sequence: CDR1 SEHNR, CDR2 FQNEAQ (reference sequence). CDR3 sequence reads: CASSRPVSDYNEQFF. Filled out from reference TRBV7-9 and TRBJ2-1, the complete variable domain reads DTGVSQNPRHKITKRGQNVTFRCDPISEHNRLYWYRQTLGQGPEFLTYFQNEAQLEKSRLLSDRFSAERPKGSFSTLEIQRTEQGDSAMYLCASSRPVSDYNEQFFGPGTRLTVL.

This chain uses TRBV2 with TRBJ2-5; TCRdb proposes TRBD1, but this gene call is untestable without DNA. There are 18 residues in the CDR3. CDR1 and CDR2 (germline): SNHLY, FYNNEI. The CDR3 sequence: CASRDLLGQGVEQETQYF.

The chain couples TRBV25-1 to TRBJ1-5. Germline V lookup: CDR1 MGHDK, CDR2 SYGVNS. CDR3 length: 12 amino acids. CDR3 sequence reads: CASSHSGQPQHF.

Measured by frequency, this clonotype is medium-sized. The CDR3 loop is CASSPRDTYNEQFF. The rearrangement links TRBV6-2 or TRBV6-3 to TRBJ2-1; TCRdb calls TRBD1, which cannot be checked without DNA. The germline V gene has CDR1 MNHEY and CDR2 SVGEGT. CDR3 length: 14 amino acids.

The gene calls are TRBV7-9 and TRBJ2-3; TCRdb returns TRBD1, unconfirmable since there is no DNA. CDR1 is SEHNR and CDR2 is FQNEAQ in the germline V gene (reference sequence). CDR3 size: 15 residues. The CDR3 sequence is CASSLLAGGTDTQYF. Supplemented by reference TRBV7-9 and TRBJ2-3, the full variable domain reads DTGVSQNPRHKITKRGQNVTFRCDPISEHNRLYWYRQTLGQGPEFLTYFQNEAQLEKSRLLSDRFSAERPKGSFSTLEIQRTEQGDSAMYLCASSLLAGGTDTQYFGPGTRLTVL.

Measured by frequency, this clonotype is medium-sized. CDR3 in amino acids: CAWRGLPGDNEQFF. The chain uses TRBV30 and TRBJ2-1; TCRdb's D call, TRBD1, is unchecked because there is no DNA. Germline CDR1 reads GTSNPN; CDR2 reads SVGIG (reference sequence). The CDR3 loop spans 14 amino acids.

V gene TRBV5-1 combines with J gene TRBJ2-7; TCRdb returns TRBD2, unconfirmable since there is no DNA. Germline assignment: CDR1 SGHRS and CDR2 YFSETQ. CDR3 size: 13 residues. This CDR3 is CASTSEVVYEQYF. Full variable domain (missing parts from reference TRBV5-1 and TRBJ2-7): KAGVTQTPRYLIKTRGQQVTLSCSPISGHRSVSWYQQTPGQGLQFLFEYFSETQRNKGNFPGRFSGRQFSNSRSEMNVSTLELGDSALYLCASTSEVVYEQYFGPGTRLTVT.

V gene TRBV28 combines with J gene TRBJ2-5; the D gene TCRdb calls, TRBD1, cannot be checked with no DNA. Germline V gene data show CDR1 as MDHEN and CDR2 as SYDVKM. The CDR3 has 18 amino acids. The CDR3 reads CASSLVQGQGLFQETQYF.

The CDR3 here is CASSQERSRGGDEQFF. This chain joins TRBV4-2 and TRBJ2-1; the D call from TCRdb, TRBD1, cannot be confirmed without DNA. CDR3 length equals 16 residues. The V gene's germline CDR1 is LGHNA and CDR2 YNFKEQ.

The V gene is TRBV7-3, the J gene TRBJ2-5; TCRdb gives TRBD1 as the D gene, but with no DNA this cannot be confirmed. CDR3 length: 13 amino acids. The germline V gene encodes CDR1 SGHTA and CDR2 FQGTGA. The CDR3 loop is CASSSGTEETQYF.

The CDR3 is CASNYHRGGNSPLHF. The V gene is TRBV25-1, the J gene TRBJ1-6; the TCRdb call, TRBD1, lacks DNA for checking. This CDR3 is built from 15 residues. The germline gives CDR1 MGHDK, CDR2 SYGVNS.

This sequence joins TRBV9 and TRBJ2-3; absent DNA, TCRdb's TRBD2 call cannot be checked. From germline, CDR1 is SGDLS and CDR2 YYNGEE. This CDR3 has 17 amino acids. CDR3 loop: CASSPGRNGLAGDTQYF.

This chain links TRBV12-3 or TRBV12-4 with TRBJ1-4; absent DNA, TCRdb's TRBD1 call cannot be checked. The CDR3 is 16 amino acids. The CDR3: CASSSTGEATNEKLFF.

This rearrangement joins TRBV27 to TRBJ2-1; the TCRdb call, TRBD1, lacks DNA for checking. Germline V gives CDR1 MNHEY, CDR2 SMNVEV (reference sequence). CDR3 length: 14 amino acids. CDR3 loop: CASSRGGGSNEQFF.

The V and J genes are TRBV6-2 or TRBV6-3 and TRBJ2-1; without DNA, the TCRdb call of TRBD1 cannot be checked. Germline values: CDR1 MNHEY, CDR2 SVGEGT. The length of the CDR3 is 14 residues. The CDR3 sequence: CASSYFGTNNEQFF.

The genes are TRBV2 and TRBJ2-1. There are 13 residues in the CDR3. CDR1 is SNHLY, CDR2 FYNNEI, per germline. The CDR3 sequence is CASSLEEGNEQFF.